A few counts support the clone carrying this TCR beta chain. Authors of the study amplified TCR beta CDR3 regions from RNA transcripts. TCR CDR3 underwent first-round RT-PCR with the HTBI primer set. TCRdb reanalysed the multiplex PCR reads using MiXCR and keeps one entry per CDR3 protein. The repertoire holds under 350,000 distinct CDR3 sequences, with roughly 20% as singletons. The data originate from a study of T cells in Graves' hyperthyroidism and ophthalmopathy. Material: blood. The TCR sequence derives from a woman aged 50 to 60 with Graves' hyperthyroidism.

Here the CDR3 reads CASSQGTGKKLFF. The CDR3 DNA reads as TGTGCCAGCAGCCAAGGGACAGGGAAAAAACTGTTTTTT. This sequence joins TRBV12-3 or TRBV12-4 and TRBJ1-4; 9 bases match TRBD1. The CDR3 totals 13 residues. V lost 6 bases, J lost 9 bases, and 5 bases stayed unmatched.